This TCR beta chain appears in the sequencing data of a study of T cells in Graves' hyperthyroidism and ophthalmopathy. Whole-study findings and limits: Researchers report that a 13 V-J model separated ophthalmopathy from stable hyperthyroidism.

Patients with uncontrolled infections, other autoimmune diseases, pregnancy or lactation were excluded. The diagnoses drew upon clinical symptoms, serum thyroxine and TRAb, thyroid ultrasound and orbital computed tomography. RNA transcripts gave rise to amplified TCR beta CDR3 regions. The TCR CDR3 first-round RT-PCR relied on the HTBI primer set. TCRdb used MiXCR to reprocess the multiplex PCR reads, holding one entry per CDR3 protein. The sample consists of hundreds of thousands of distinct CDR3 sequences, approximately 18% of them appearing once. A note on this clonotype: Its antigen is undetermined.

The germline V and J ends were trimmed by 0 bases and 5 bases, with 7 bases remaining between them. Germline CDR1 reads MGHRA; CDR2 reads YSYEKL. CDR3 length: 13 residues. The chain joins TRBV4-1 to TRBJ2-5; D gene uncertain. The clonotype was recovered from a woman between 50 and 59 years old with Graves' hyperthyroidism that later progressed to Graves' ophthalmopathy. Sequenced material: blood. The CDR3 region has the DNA TGCGCCAGCAGCCAAGAGTTTTTGGAGACCCAGTACTTC. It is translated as CASSQEFLETQYF.